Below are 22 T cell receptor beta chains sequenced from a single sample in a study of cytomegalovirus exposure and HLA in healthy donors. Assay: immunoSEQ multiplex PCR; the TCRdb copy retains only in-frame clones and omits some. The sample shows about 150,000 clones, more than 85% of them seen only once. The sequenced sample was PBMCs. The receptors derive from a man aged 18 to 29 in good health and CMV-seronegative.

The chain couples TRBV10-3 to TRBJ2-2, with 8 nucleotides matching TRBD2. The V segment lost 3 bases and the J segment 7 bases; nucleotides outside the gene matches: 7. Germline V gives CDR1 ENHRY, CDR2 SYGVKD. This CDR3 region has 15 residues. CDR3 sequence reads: CAISDRTSRNGELFF. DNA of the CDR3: TGTGCCATCAGTGACAGGACTAGCAGGAACGGGGAGCTGTTTTTT.

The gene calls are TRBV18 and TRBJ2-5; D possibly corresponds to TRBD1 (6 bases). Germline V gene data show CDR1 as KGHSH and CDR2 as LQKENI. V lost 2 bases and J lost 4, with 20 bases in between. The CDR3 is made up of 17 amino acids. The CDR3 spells CASSPNSELGASETQYF. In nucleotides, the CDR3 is TGTGCCAGCTCACCAAATTCGGAGTTGGGGGCTTCAGAGACCCAGTACTTC.

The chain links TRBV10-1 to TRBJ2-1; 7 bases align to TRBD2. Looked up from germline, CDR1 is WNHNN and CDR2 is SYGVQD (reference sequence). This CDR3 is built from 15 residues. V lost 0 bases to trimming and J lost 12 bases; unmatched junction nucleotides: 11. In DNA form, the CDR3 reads TGCGCCAGCAGTGAGTCCGAGACTAGCCTACTCGGGCAGTTCTTC. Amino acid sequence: CASSESETSLLGQFF.

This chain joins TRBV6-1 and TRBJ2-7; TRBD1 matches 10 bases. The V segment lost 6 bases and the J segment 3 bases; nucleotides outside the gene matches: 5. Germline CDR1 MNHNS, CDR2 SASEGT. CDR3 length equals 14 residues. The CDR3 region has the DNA TGTGCCAGCAGGGTTGGACAGGGGGACTACGAGCAGTACTTC. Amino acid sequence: CASRVGQGDYEQYF.

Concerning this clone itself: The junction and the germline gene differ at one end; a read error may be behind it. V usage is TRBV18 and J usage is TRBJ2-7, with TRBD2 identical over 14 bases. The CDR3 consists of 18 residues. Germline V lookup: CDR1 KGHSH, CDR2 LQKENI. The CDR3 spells CASSPHRLAGGRLYEQYF. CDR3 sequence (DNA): TGTGCCAGCTCACCTCATAGACTAGCGGGGGGGCGACTCTACGAGCAGTACTTT.

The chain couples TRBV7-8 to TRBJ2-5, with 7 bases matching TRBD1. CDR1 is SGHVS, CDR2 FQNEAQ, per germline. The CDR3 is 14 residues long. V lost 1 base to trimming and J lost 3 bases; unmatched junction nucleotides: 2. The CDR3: CASSLGGGKETQYF. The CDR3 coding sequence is TGTGCCAGCAGCTTAGGAGGGGGCAAAGAGACCCAGTACTTC.

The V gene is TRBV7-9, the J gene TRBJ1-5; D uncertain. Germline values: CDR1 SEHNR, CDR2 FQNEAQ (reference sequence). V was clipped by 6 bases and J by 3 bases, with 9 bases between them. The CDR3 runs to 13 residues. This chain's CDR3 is CASSEGLNQPQHF. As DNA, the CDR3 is TGTGCCAGCAGTGAGGGTCTCAATCAGCCCCAGCATTTT.

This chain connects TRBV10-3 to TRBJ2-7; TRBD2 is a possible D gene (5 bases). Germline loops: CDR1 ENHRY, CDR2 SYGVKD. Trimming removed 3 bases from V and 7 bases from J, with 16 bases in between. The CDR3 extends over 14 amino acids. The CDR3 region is CAISDPSDFPEQYV. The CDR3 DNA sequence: TGTGCCATCAGTGACCCCTCGGACTTTCCGGAGCAGTACGTC.

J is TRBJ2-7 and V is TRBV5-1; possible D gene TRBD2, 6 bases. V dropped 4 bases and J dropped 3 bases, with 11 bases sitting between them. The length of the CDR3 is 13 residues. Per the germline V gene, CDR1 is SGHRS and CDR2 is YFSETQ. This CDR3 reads CASSLMRGYEQYV. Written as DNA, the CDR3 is TGCGCCAGCAGCCTAATGCGGGGCTACGAGCAGTACGTC.

The CDR3 region has the DNA TGCGCCAGCAGCCCTCCTTGGGCAGCGGGAGTTTCCTACGAGCAGTACGTC. Protein product: CASSPPWAAGVSYEQYV. The rearrangement links TRBV23-1 to TRBJ2-7, with 8 bases that match TRBD2. TRBV23-1 is an ORF, and what it does is uncertain. V shed 6 bases and J 1 base; nucleotides not matched to a gene: 14. This CDR3 comprises 17 residues.

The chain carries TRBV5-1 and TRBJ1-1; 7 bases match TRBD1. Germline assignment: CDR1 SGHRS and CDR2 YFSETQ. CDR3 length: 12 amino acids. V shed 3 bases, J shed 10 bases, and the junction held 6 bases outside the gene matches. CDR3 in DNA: TGCGCCAGCAGCTCCACAGGGGTAGGAGCTTTCTTT. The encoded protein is CASSSTGVGAFF.

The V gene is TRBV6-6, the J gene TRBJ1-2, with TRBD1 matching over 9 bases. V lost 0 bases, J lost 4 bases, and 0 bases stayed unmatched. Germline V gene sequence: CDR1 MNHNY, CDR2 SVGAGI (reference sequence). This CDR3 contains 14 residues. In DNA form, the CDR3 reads TGTGCCAGCAGTTACTCACAGGGGGCCTATGGCTACACCTTC. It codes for CASSYSQGAYGYTF.

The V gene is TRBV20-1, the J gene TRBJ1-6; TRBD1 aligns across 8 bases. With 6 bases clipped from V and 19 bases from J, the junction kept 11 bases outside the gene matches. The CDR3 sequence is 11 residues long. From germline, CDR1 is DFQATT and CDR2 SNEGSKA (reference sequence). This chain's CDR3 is CSAFRDRFFHF. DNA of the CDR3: TGCAGTGCATTCCGGGACAGGTTCTTTCACTTT.

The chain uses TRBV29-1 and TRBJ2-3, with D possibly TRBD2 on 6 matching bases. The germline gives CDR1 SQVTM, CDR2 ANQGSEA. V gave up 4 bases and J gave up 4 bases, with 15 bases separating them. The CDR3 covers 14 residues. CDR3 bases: TGCAGCGTTGCCGACCTCGGGAGATCAGATACGCAGTATTTT. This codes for CSVADLGRSDTQYF.

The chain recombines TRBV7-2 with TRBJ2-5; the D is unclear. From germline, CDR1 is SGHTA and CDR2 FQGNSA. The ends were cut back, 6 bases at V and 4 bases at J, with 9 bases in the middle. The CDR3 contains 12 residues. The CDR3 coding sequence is TGTGCCAGCAGTCGCGCGAGAGAGACCCAGTACTTC. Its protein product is CASSRARETQYF.

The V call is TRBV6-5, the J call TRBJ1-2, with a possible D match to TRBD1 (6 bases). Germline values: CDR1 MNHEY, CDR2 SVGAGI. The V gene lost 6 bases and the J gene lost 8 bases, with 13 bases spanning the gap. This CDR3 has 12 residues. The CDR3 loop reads CASRYMTGGYTF. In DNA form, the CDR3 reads TGTGCCAGCAGATATATGACAGGAGGCTACACCTTC.

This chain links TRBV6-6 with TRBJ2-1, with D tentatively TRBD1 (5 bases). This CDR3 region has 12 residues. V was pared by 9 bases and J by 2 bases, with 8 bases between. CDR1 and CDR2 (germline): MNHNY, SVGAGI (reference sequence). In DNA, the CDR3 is TGTGCCAGTGGGGCCGCCTACAATGAGCAGTTCTTC. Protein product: CASGAAYNEQFF.

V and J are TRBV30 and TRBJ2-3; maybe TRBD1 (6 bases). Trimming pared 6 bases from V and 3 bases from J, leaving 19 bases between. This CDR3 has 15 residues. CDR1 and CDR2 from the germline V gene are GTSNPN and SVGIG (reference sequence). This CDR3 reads CACIKKGVLTDTQYF. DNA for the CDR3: TGTGCCTGCATTAAAAAGGGGGTCCTTACAGATACGCAGTATTTT.

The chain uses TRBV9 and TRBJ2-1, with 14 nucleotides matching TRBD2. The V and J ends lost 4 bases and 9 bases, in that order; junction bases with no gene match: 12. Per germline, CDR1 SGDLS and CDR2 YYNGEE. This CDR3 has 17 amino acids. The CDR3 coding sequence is TGTGCCAGCAGCCATTCGACCGGGACTAGCGGGAGAGCTGAGCAGTTCTTC. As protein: CASSHSTGTSGRAEQFF. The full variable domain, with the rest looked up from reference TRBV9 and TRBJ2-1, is DSGVTQTPKHLITATGQRVTLRCSPRSGDLSVYWYQQSLDQGLQFLIQYYNGEERAKGNILERFSAQQFPDLHSELNLSSLELGDSALYFCASSHSTGTSGRAEQFFGPGTRLTVL.

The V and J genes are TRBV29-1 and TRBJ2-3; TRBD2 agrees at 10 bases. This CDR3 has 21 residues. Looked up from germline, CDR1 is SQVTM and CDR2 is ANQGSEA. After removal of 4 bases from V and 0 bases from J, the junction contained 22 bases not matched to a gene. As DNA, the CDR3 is TGCAGCGTTGTAATATTCGGGTTAGCGGGGGGTACAATAACTAGCACAGATACGCAGTATTTT. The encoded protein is CSVVIFGLAGGTITSTDTQYF.

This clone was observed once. In DNA form, the CDR3 reads TGTGCCAGCAGTCCGGACAGCAGTTTAAACACCATATATTTT. Amino acids: CASSPDSSLNTIYF. The chain recombines TRBV7-8 with TRBJ1-3, with D perhaps TRBD1 (6 bases). V was pared by 6 bases and J by 6 bases, with 15 bases between. This CDR3 is built from 14 residues. From germline, CDR1 is SGHVS and CDR2 FQNEAQ.

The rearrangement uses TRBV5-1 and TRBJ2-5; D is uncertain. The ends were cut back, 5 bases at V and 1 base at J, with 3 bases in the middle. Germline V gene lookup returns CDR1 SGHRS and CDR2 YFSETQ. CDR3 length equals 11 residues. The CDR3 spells CASRAQETQYF. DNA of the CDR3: TGCGCCAGCAGGGCCCAAGAGACCCAGTACTTC.